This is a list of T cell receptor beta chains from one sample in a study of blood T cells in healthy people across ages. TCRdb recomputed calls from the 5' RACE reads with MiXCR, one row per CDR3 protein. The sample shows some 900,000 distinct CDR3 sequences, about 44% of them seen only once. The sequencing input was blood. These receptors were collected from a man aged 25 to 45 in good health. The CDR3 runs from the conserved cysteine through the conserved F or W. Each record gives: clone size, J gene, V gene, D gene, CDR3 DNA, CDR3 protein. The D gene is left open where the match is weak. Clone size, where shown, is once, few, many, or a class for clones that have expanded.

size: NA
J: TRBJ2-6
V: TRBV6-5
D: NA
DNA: TGTGCCAGCAGGACACAGGGTGCTGGGGCCAACGTCCTGACTTTC
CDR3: CASRTQGAGANVLTF

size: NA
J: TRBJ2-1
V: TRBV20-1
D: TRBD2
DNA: TGCAGTGCTACGACTAGCGGGGGAATCTACAATGAGCAGTTCTTC
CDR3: CSATTSGGIYNEQFF

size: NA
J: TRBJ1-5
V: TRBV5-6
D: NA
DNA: TGTGCCAGCAGCTTGAGGTTTGCTGATCAGCCCCAGCATTTT
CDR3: CASSLRFADQPQHF

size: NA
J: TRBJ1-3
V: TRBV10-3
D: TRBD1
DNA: TGTGCCATCAGACCAACAGGGGCCGGGGCTGGAAACACCATATATTTT
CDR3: CAIRPTGAGAGNTIYF

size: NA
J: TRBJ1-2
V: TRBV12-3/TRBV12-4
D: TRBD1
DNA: TGTGCCAGCAGTTTAAGGGGACAGGCGGATGGCTACACCTTC
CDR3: CASSLRGQADGYTF

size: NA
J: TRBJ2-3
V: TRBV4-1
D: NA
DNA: TGCGCCAGCAGCCAAGTCGACGGGGGAAGCACAGATACGCAGTATTTT
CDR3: CASSQVDGGSTDTQYF

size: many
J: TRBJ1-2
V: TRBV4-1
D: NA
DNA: TGCGCCAGCAGCCAAGATTTGTCAGGGGCCCCTAACTATGGCTACACCTTC
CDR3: CASSQDLSGAPNYGYTF

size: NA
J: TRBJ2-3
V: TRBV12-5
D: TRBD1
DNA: TGTGCTAGTGGACAGGGGAACACAGATACGCAGTATTTT
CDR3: CASGQGNTDTQYF

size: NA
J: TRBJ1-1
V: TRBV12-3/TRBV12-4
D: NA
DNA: TGTGCCAGCAGTTTATCCCAGGGAGTACAAGCTTTCTTT
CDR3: CASSLSQGVQAFF

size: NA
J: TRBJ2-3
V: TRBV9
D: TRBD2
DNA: TGTGCCAGCAGCCCAGGACTAGCGGGGGAAGATACGCAGTATTTT
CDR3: CASSPGLAGEDTQYF

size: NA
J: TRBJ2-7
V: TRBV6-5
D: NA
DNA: TGTGCCAGCAGTTACTCGGAGGATAGCTCCTACAATGAGCAGTACTTC
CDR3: CASSYSEDSSYNEQYF

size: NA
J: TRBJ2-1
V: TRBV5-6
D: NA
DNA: TGTGCCAGCAGCCAGAGGGCGGTCTCCTACAATGAGCAGTTCTTC
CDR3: CASSQRAVSYNEQFF

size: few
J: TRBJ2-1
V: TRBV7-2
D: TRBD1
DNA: TGTGCCAGCAGCTGGGGACAGATATACAATGAGCAGTTCTTC
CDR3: CASSWGQIYNEQFF

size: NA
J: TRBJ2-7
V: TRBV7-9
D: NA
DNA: TGTGCCAGCAGCTTAGTTCCAGGGATCTCCTACGAGCAGTACTTC
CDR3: CASSLVPGISYEQYF

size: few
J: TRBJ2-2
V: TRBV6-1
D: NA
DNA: TGTGCCAGCAGACCGGCGCCGACAGGATTCGCGAACACCGGGGAGCTGTTTTTT
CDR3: CASRPAPTGFANTGELFF

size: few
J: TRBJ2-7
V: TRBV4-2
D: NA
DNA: TGTGCCAGCAGCCAAGAAGCTAGTGGTACAGAGCAGTACTTC
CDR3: CASSQEASGTEQYF

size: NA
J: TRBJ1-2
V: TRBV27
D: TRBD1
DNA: TGTGCCAGCAGGCCCGGGACAGGGGGCGGTGGAAGAGGCTACACCTTC
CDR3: CASRPGTGGGGRGYTF

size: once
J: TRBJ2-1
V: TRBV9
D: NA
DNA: TGTGCCAGCAGCGTAGTAGGGCATGAGCAGTTCTTC
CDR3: CASSVVGHEQFF

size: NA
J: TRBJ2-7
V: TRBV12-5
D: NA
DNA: TGTGCTAGTGGTTCCGAGGGGGGGACGCAGTACTTC
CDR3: CASGSEGGTQYF

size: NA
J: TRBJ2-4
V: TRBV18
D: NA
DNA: TGTGCCAGCTCAGCAGGGTTCGGCATTCAGTACTTC
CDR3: CASSAGFGIQYF

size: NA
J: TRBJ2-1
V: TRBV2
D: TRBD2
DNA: TGTGCCAGCAAAGGCCTAGCGGGTTACAATGAGCAGTTCTTC
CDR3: CASKGLAGYNEQFF

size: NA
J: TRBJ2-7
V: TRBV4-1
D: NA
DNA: TGCGCCAGCAGCCAAGGGAGCCCCTACGAGCAGTACTTC
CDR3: CASSQGSPYEQYF

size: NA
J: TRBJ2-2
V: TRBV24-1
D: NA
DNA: TGTGCCACCAGTGATTTGTTTGGCAATCTGGTCGCCGGGGAGCTGTTTTTT
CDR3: CATSDLFGNLVAGELFF

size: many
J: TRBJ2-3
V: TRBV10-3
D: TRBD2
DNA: TGTGCCATCAGTGAGTCGACTAGCACCCATACGCAGTATTTT
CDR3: CAISESTSTHTQYF

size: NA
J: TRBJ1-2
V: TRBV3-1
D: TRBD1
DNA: TGTGCCAGCATGGCAGGGGGAGGCTACACCTTC
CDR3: CASMAGGGYTF

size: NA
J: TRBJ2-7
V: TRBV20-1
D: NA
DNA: TGCAGTGCTACTAGCGACGAGCAGTACTTC
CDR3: CSATSDEQYF

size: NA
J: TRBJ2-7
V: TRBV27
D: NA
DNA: TGTGCCAGCAGTTTATTTCAGGGTCCCACCTACGAGCAGTACTTC
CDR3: CASSLFQGPTYEQYF

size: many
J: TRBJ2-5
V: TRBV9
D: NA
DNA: TGTGCCAGCAGCGACGGGGGGCTTCAAGAGACCCAGTACTTC
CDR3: CASSDGGLQETQYF

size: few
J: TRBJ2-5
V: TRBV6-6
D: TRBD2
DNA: TGTGCCAGCAGTTACGGCGGGGGGCTCCAAGAGACCCAGTACTTC
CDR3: CASSYGGGLQETQYF

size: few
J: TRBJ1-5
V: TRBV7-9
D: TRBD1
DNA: TGTGCCAGCAGCTTGATCGGGAAGGGGGCTTCCCCTAATCAGCCCCAGCATTTT
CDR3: CASSLIGKGASPNQPQHF

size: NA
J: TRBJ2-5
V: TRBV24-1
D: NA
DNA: TGTGCCACCGGCGATTGGGGCCAAGAGACCCAGTACTTC
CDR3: CATGDWGQETQYF

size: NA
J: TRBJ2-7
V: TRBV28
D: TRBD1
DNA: TGTGCCAGCAGCCGGGGACAGGGAGGTGTCGGATACGAGCAGTACTTC
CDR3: CASSRGQGGVGYEQYF

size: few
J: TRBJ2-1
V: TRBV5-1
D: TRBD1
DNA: TGCGCCAGCAGCTTGGACCCTCCGGGACAGGGTCGTAATGAGCAGTTCTTC
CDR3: CASSLDPPGQGRNEQFF

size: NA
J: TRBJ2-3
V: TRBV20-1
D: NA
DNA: TGCAGTGCTAGAGTCGGGTTTTCCACAGATACGCAGTATTTT
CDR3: CSARVGFSTDTQYF

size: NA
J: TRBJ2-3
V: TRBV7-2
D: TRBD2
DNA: TGTGCTAGCAGCCCACGAACTAGCGGTATTAGCACAGATACGCAGTATTTT
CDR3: CASSPRTSGISTDTQYF

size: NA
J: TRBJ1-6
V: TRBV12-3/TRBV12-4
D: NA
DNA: TGTGCCAGCAGTTCAACAACAGGGCCGGATTCACCCCTCCACTTT
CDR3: CASSSTTGPDSPLHF

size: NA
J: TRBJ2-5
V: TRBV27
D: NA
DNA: TGTGCCAGCAGTTCAGATATAAGTGTGGAGACCCAGTACTTC
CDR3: CASSSDISVETQYF

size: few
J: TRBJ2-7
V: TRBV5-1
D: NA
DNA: TGCGCCAGCAGCTTAATCCCCGGGCAGGCGGGCTACGAGCAGTACTTC
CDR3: CASSLIPGQAGYEQYF

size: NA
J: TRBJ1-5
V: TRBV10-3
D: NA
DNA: TGTGCCATCAGTGGGACGGCGTCCAGGGGAGAGGGACAGCCCCAGCATTTT
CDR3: CAISGTASRGEGQPQHF

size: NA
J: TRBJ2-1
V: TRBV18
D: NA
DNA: TGTGCCAGCTCAACTCTCGAGGCTAGCCCCCTGCTCAATGAGCAGTTCTTC
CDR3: CASSTLEASPLLNEQFF

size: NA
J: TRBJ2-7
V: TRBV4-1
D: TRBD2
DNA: TGCGCCAGCAGCCAAGCCACCGGGGGGAGCTCCTACAATGAGCAGTACTTC
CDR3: CASSQATGGSSYNEQYF

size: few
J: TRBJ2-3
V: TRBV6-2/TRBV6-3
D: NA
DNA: TGTGCCAGCAGTTACAATAGGGGGGCGGTGGATACGCAGTATTTT
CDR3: CASSYNRGAVDTQYF

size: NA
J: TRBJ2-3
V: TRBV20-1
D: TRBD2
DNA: TGCAGTGCTGACGGGGAGCGGGGCCCCCTCACAGATACGCAGTATTTT
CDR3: CSADGERGPLTDTQYF

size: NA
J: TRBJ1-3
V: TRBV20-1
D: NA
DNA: TGCAGTGCGGTTCTCTCTGGAAACACCATATATTTT
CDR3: CSAVLSGNTIYF

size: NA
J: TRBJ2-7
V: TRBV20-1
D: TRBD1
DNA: TGCAGCAGTGCTAACCATGGACAGGAAAATTACCTAGGCCAGTACTTC
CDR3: CSSANHGQENYLGQYF

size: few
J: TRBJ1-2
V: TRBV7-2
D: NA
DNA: TGTGCCAGCAGCTTAGACGGTTCAGGCAATAATGGCTACACCTTC
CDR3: CASSLDGSGNNGYTF

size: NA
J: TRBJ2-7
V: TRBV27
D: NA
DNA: TGTGCCAGCAGTTTAGGGGGGTTGATCTACGAGCAGTACTTC
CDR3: CASSLGGLIYEQYF

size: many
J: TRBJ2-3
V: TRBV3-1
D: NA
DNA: TGTGCCAGCAGCCAAGGGAAGGCCCGAGGGGAGTATTTT
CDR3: CASSQGKARGEYF

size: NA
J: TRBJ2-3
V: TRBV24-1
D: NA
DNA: TGTGCCACCAACCCTGGGGAGTATACAGATACGCAGTATTTT
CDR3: CATNPGEYTDTQYF

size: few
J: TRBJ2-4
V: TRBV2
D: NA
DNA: TGTGCCAGCAGTATTGGCCTATTGGTAGACATTCAGTACTTC
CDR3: CASSIGLLVDIQYF

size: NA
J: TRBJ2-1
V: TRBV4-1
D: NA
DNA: TGCGCCAGCAGCCAAGATCAGAGTGTCTCCTACAATGAGCAGTTCTTC
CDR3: CASSQDQSVSYNEQFF

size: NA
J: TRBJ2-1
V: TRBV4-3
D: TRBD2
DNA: TGCGCCAGCAGCCAATTCCTAGCGGGGGGGTTGGAGACCCAGTTCTTC
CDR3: CASSQFLAGGLETQFF

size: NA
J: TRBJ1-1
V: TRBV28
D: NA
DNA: NA
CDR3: CASSVGQGATFF

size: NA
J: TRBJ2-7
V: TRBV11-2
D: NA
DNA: TGTGCCAGCCGTCCCCAGGGGTTGGCCTACGAGCAGTACTTC
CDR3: CASRPQGLAYEQYF

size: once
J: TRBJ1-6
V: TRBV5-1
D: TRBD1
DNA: TGCGCCAGTAGCCAGAGACGGGACAGGATTATTTCACCCCTCCACTTT
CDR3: CASSQRRDRIISPLHF

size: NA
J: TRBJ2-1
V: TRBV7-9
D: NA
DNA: TGTGCCAGCAGCTTAGCGAAGGGCAGGGGAAGCAATGAGCAGTTCTTC
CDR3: CASSLAKGRGSNEQFF

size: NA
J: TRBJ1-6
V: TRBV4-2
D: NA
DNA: TGTGCCAGTCGAATCGACGGGGATCCTAATTCACCCCTCCACTTT
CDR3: CASRIDGDPNSPLHF

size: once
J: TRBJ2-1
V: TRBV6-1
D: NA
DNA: TGTGCCAGCGAGGGGGATCACAATGAGCAGTTCTTC
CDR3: CASEGDHNEQFF

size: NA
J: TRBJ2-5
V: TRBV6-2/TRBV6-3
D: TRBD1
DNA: TGTGCCAGCAGTGCCGACCTGACAGGGGCTATAGAGACCCAGTACTTC
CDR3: CASSADLTGAIETQYF

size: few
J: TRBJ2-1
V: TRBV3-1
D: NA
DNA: TGTGCCAGCAGCCAAACAGGGTCCGCCTACAATGAGCAGTTCTTC
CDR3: CASSQTGSAYNEQFF